Below, 17 T cell receptor beta chains from the same sample are listed, as sequenced in a study of CD8 T cells in Susac syndrome. RNA amounts of roughly 0.45 to 1 ug underwent reverse transcription with random hexamers. TCRdb used MiXCR to reprocess the immunoSEQ multiplex PCR reads, holding one entry per CDR3 protein. This repertoire shows about 190,000 distinct CDR3 sequences, 85% to 95% found once; its top ten account for less than 0.2%. The material sequenced was CD8+ T cells from PBMCs. These receptor sequences come from a human donor with Susac syndrome.

The V gene is TRBV28, the J gene TRBJ2-7; 8 bases match TRBD1. Trimming at V came to 3 bases and at J to 5 bases, leaving 3 bases not matched to a gene. Germline V gene lookup returns CDR1 MDHEN and CDR2 SYDVKM. The length of the CDR3 is 13 residues. CDR3 protein: CASSLSGGDEQYF. CDR3 bases: TGTGCCAGCAGTTTGTCAGGGGGCGACGAGCAGTACTTC.

The chain recombines TRBV11-2 with TRBJ2-1; D is uncertain. CDR3 length: 17 residues. V lost 2 bases and J lost 1, with 15 bases in between. Germline V gives CDR1 SGHAT, CDR2 FQNNGV. CDR3 DNA: TGTGCCAGCAGCTTACTCACCGGAAGTCGTTCCTACAATGAGCAGTTCTTC. Amino acid sequence: CASSLLTGSRSYNEQFF.

V gene TRBV20-1 combines with J gene TRBJ2-2; no definite D call. Per germline, CDR1 DFQATT and CDR2 SNEGSKA (reference sequence). This CDR3 has 14 amino acids. V lost 3 bases and J lost 2, with 10 bases in between. The CDR3 loop is CSASEDLNTGELFF. The CDR3 coding sequence is TGCAGTGCTAGCGAGGACCTTAACACCGGGGAGCTGTTTTTT.

This chain's CDR3 is CASSFASANEQFF. CDR3 nucleotide sequence: TGTGCCAGCAGCTTCGCTTCCGCGAATGAGCAGTTCTTC. The chain combines TRBV5-6 with TRBJ2-1; no clear D. The CDR3 has 13 amino acids. Trimming stripped 2 bases from V and 7 bases from J, with 10 bases between. The germline gives CDR1 SGHDT, CDR2 YYEEEE.

V and J are TRBV5-1 and TRBJ1-2; maybe TRBD1 (5 bases). The length of the CDR3 is 14 residues. Germline CDR1 SGHRS, CDR2 YFSETQ. Trimming removed 0 bases from V and 4 bases from J, with 10 bases in between. The CDR3 DNA reads as TGCGCCAGCAGCTTGGCCACAGGTCCCTATGGCTACACCTTC. Its translation: CASSLATGPYGYTF.

The J gene is TRBJ2-1, the V gene TRBV30; D possibly corresponds to TRBD2 (5 bases). Germline CDR1 and CDR2: GTSNPN and SVGIG (reference sequence). The length of the CDR3 is 11 residues. V was pared by 2 bases and J by 15 bases, with 14 bases between. CDR3 DNA sequence: TGTGCCTGGAGTTCGGGGAAGTCGCCGTTCTTC. It yields the protein CAWSSGKSPFF.

J is TRBJ2-1 and V is TRBV11-2; 7 nucleotides agree with TRBD1. CDR1 is SGHAT, CDR2 FQNNGV, per germline. V was pared by 5 bases and J by 2 bases, with 9 bases of the junction left unmatched. CDR3 size: 16 residues. The CDR3 region is CASSPVTGLTYNEQFF. In DNA, the CDR3 is TGTGCCAGCAGCCCCGTGACAGGGCTTACCTACAATGAGCAGTTCTTC.

The CDR3 DNA reads TGTGCCAGCAGCCAAGATCCCCGACCGATAAGCTCCTACAATGAGCAGTTCTTC. Its translation: CASSQDPRPISSYNEQFF. This chain uses TRBV14 with TRBJ2-1, with D unclear. The V gene's germline CDR1 is SGHDN and CDR2 FVKESK. The V and J ends lost 0 bases and 0 bases respectively, with 15 bases between them. The CDR3 is 18 amino acids.

On this clonotype: Its ends do not fully match the called genes, so a read error is possible. The CDR3 sequence: CSSSPDRGYEQYF. The CDR3 nucleotides read TGTTCCAGCAGCCCGGACAGGGGCTACGAGCAGTACTTC. The V and J genes are TRBV7-3 and TRBJ2-7; 9 nucleotides agree with TRBD1. The germline V gene encodes CDR1 SGHTA and CDR2 FQGTGA. The CDR3 has 13 residues.

V usage is TRBV27 and J usage is TRBJ2-7; tentatively, D is TRBD1 (6 bases). V was pared by 5 bases and J by 0 bases, with 11 bases between. Germline V gene data show CDR1 as MNHEY and CDR2 as SMNVEV (reference sequence). The CDR3 is 14 amino acids. The CDR3 reads CASSPGTPSYEQYF. CDR3 bases: TGTGCCAGCAGTCCCGGGACACCCTCCTACGAGCAGTACTTC.

The chain uses TRBV13 and TRBJ2-7; 10 bases align to TRBD2. This CDR3 has 17 amino acids. The ends lost 4 bases at V and 3 bases at J; junction bases unmatched: 12. In germline, CDR1 is PRHDT, CDR2 FYEKMQ (reference sequence). CDR3 DNA: TGTGCCAGCAGCTCGCTAGCGGGAGAAGACGTTGACTACGAGCAGTACTTC. It is translated as CASSSLAGEDVDYEQYF. Combining the CDR3 with reference TRBV13 and TRBJ2-7 gives the whole variable domain AAGVIQSPRHLIKEKRETATLKCYPIPRHDTVYWYQQGPGQDPQFLISFYEKMQSDKGSIPDRFSAQQFSDYHSELNMSSLELGDSALYFCASSSLAGEDVDYEQYFGPGTRLTVT.

There are a few counts of this clonotype. The V and J genes are TRBV27 and TRBJ2-3; no clear D gene. The CDR3 runs to 13 residues. V lost 3 bases and J lost 0, with 4 bases in between. Per the germline V gene, CDR1 is MNHEY and CDR2 is SMNVEV (reference sequence). CDR3 region: CASSFRSTDTQYF. In DNA, the CDR3 is TGTGCCAGCAGTTTTCGCAGCACAGATACGCAGTATTTT.

The rearrangement uses TRBV9 and TRBJ2-7, with D perhaps TRBD2 (6 bases). V was trimmed by 4 bases and J by 2 bases, leaving 22 bases between them. The CDR3 extends over 17 amino acids. Germline CDR1 is SGDLS and CDR2 is YYNGEE. CDR3 nucleotide sequence: TGTGCCAGCAGCCCCGGTGGAGGTGCGGGGTTAGCCTACGAGCAGTACTTC. Residues: CASSPGGGAGLAYEQYF.

The V call is TRBV2, the J call TRBJ1-5; no firm D call. Germline V CDR1 and CDR2: SNHLY, FYNNEI. This CDR3 is 15 amino acids long. The V end lost 6 bases, the J end lost 0 bases, and 12 bases lay between the germline ends. As DNA, the CDR3 is TGTGCCAGCAGGGAGAAGATTTTTAGCAATCAGCCCCAGCATTTT. This encodes CASREKIFSNQPQHF.

J is TRBJ2-3 and V is TRBV13; D is unclear. Germline V gene data show CDR1 as PRHDT and CDR2 as FYEKMQ (reference sequence). This CDR3 contains 12 residues. The ends were cut back, 0 bases at V and 4 bases at J, with 2 bases in the middle. CDR3: CASSLGPDTQYF. Here the CDR3 DNA reads TGTGCCAGCAGCTTAGGTCCAGATACGCAGTATTTT.

There are a few counts of this clonotype. This chain connects TRBV6-2 or TRBV6-3 to TRBJ2-4; no definite D call. From germline, CDR1 is MNHEY and CDR2 SVGEGT. V was clipped by 2 bases and J by 0 bases, with 8 bases between them. This CDR3 is 15 amino acids long. The CDR3 region has the DNA TGTGCCAGCAGTTACGATGGATTAGCCAAAAACATTCAGTACTTC. Protein product: CASSYDGLAKNIQYF.

The chain has TRBV4-1 and TRBJ2-7; D is perhaps TRBD1 or TRBD2 (5 bases each). Between the trimmed V and J ends, which lost 3 bases and 4 bases, there was a span of 13 bases. This CDR3 comprises 14 residues. In germline, CDR1 is MGHRA, CDR2 YSYEKL. The DNA for the CDR3 is TGCGCCAGCAGCCAGGCTCAGAGGGGTTACGAGCAGTACTTC. Translation gives CASSQAQRGYEQYF.